The rows below give T cell receptor beta chains drawn from one sample of a study of cytomegalovirus exposure and HLA in healthy donors. TCRdb keeps only in-frame clones here, not all; method: immunoSEQ multiplex PCR. This sample has 60,000 to 70,000 clones, with about 82% found just once. The material sequenced was PBMCs. These receptors all stem from a woman aged 25 to 39 in good health and CMV-seronegative. CDR3s include the opening cysteine and the closing phenylalanine or tryptophan. The order of the fields is J gene, V gene, CDR3 length, CDR3 protein.

j_gene: TRBJ2-7; v_gene: TRBV7-8; len: 15; CDR3aa: CASSLNFRGVYEQYF
j_gene: TRBJ1-2; v_gene: TRBV6-6; len: 14; CDR3aa: CASSYGTGNYGYTF
j_gene: TRBJ1-3; v_gene: TRBV11-3; len: 17; CDR3aa: CASSLVGTGLSGNTIYF
j_gene: TRBJ1-1; v_gene: TRBV15; len: 15; CDR3aa: CATSRDRGARTEAFF
j_gene: TRBJ2-1; v_gene: TRBV11-2; len: 14; CDR3aa: CASSLVYSYNEQFF
j_gene: TRBJ1-1; v_gene: TRBV5-1; len: 15; CDR3aa: CASSGSGGMNTEAFF
j_gene: TRBJ2-1; v_gene: TRBV19; len: 19; CDR3aa: CASSIFPPQSGLWYNEQFF
j_gene: TRBJ1-1; v_gene: TRBV6-5; len: 14; CDR3aa: CASSGQVLNTEAFF
j_gene: TRBJ1-5; v_gene: TRBV27; len: 14; CDR3aa: CASSLGGTDQPQHF
j_gene: TRBJ1-6; v_gene: TRBV5-1; len: 15; CDR3aa: CASSRTGQYNSPLHF
j_gene: TRBJ1-3; v_gene: TRBV5-4; len: 13; CDR3aa: CASSADSGNTIYF
j_gene: TRBJ2-2; v_gene: TRBV21-1; len: 16; CDR3aa: CASSTLGQTNTGELFF
j_gene: TRBJ2-7; v_gene: TRBV11-3; len: 14; CDR3aa: CASSIDTGTYEQYF
j_gene: TRBJ2-3; v_gene: TRBV19; len: 16; CDR3aa: CASSTGTGSWTDTQYF
j_gene: TRBJ1-5; v_gene: TRBV19; len: 17; CDR3aa: CASSMAGTGGSNQPQHF
j_gene: TRBJ1-4; v_gene: TRBV9; len: 15; CDR3aa: CASSVVPGFNEKLFF
j_gene: TRBJ1-5; v_gene: TRBV21-1; len: 20; CDR3aa: CASSKDKLRVTGNSNQPQHF
j_gene: TRBJ2-7; v_gene: TRBV6-4; len: 15; CDR3aa: CASYQTTGASYEQYF
j_gene: TRBJ2-7; v_gene: TRBV7-9; len: 17; CDR3aa: CSSSPSPPDRVHYEQYF
j_gene: TRBJ2-7; v_gene: TRBV19; len: 15; CDR3aa: CASSMTGPDGYEQYF
j_gene: TRBJ2-2; v_gene: TRBV7-9; len: 14; CDR3aa: CASSLDRGSGELFF
j_gene: TRBJ1-1; v_gene: TRBV28; len: 15; CDR3aa: CASSPGDRGNTEAFF
j_gene: TRBJ1-3; v_gene: TRBV29-1; len: 14; CDR3aa: CSVELGAQGNTIYF
j_gene: TRBJ2-3; v_gene: TRBV25-1; len: 15; CDR3aa: CASSERGGSTDTQYF
j_gene: TRBJ1-6; v_gene: TRBV19; len: 15; CDR3aa: CASSSGLGAHSPLHF
j_gene: TRBJ1-1; v_gene: TRBV5-1; len: 14; CDR3aa: CASSLGSANTEAFF
j_gene: TRBJ1-5; v_gene: TRBV28; len: 16; CDR3aa: CASSLLTATSNQPQHF
j_gene: TRBJ1-1; v_gene: TRBV4-1; len: 16; CDR3aa: CASSQDKIPGRTEAFF
j_gene: TRBJ2-7; v_gene: TRBV27; len: 14; CDR3aa: CASSPIGTAHEQYF
j_gene: TRBJ1-2; v_gene: TRBV7-2; len: 14; CDR3aa: CASSTRQGADGYTF
j_gene: TRBJ2-2; v_gene: TRBV28; len: 15; CDR3aa: CASRPDRGGTGELLF
j_gene: TRBJ1-6; v_gene: TRBV7-2; len: 16; CDR3aa: CASSRDRVSYNSPLHF
j_gene: TRBJ2-1; v_gene: TRBV19; len: 18; CDR3aa: CASRDGAGGMSSYNEQFF
j_gene: TRBJ2-6; v_gene: TRBV29-1; len: 17; CDR3aa: CSAGEGQGFAGANVLTF
j_gene: TRBJ2-3; v_gene: TRBV6-6; len: 16; CDR3aa: CASSYSDRGRVDTQYF
j_gene: TRBJ2-1; v_gene: TRBV19; len: 15; CDR3aa: CASSIGGTGSNEQFF
j_gene: TRBJ2-7; v_gene: TRBV29-1; len: 12; CDR3aa: CSVEDTGYEQYF
j_gene: TRBJ2-6; v_gene: TRBV10-3; len: 18; CDR3aa: CAIRTGTLMSSGANVLTF
j_gene: TRBJ1-2; v_gene: TRBV11-3; len: 16; CDR3aa: CASSDRDREFNYGYTF
j_gene: TRBJ2-7; v_gene: TRBV28; len: 14; CDR3aa: CASSLGGFDYEQYF
j_gene: TRBJ2-1; v_gene: TRBV5-1; len: 16; CDR3aa: CATAILAGGPSWEQFF
j_gene: TRBJ1-1; v_gene: TRBV19; len: 16; CDR3aa: CASSMGQGGGATEAFF
j_gene: TRBJ1-5; v_gene: TRBV7-2; len: 14; CDR3aa: CASSLMTGGSAQHF
j_gene: TRBJ1-2; v_gene: TRBV19; len: 16; CDR3aa: CASSISGTGSNYGYTF
j_gene: TRBJ2-3; v_gene: TRBV27; len: 15; CDR3aa: CASRRLASRGDTQYF
j_gene: TRBJ2-4; v_gene: TRBV7-9; len: 15; CDR3aa: CASSPRTGGVGIQYF
j_gene: TRBJ2-2; v_gene: TRBV29-1; len: 15; CDR3aa: CSVPSSGGASGELFF
j_gene: TRBJ2-1; v_gene: TRBV6-1; len: 14; CDR3aa: CASSETGGSSEQFF
j_gene: TRBJ1-1; v_gene: TRBV19; len: 12; CDR3aa: CASSMGGTEAFF